This T cell receptor (beta chain) was sequenced for a study of T-cell memory formation after mild COVID-19. The CDR3 spans 13 residues. The germline V gene has CDR1 SEHNR and CDR2 FQNEAQ (reference sequence). V shed 2 bases and J shed 5 bases, with 9 bases lying between them. Overall study results and limits: For second-wave clones that peaked at day 37, SARS-CoV-2 specificity went unverified.

TCRdb processed the 5' RACE reads anew with MiXCR; each CDR3 protein has one entry. There are some 600,000 distinct CDR3 sequences in the sample; 17% occur only once, and about 8.1% lies in the top ten. Concerning this clonotype itself: Its target is unknown.

The sequenced sample consisted of PBMCs or a T cell subset sorted from them (not recorded which). The gene calls are TRBV7-9 and TRBJ2-5; TRBD2 might be the D (5 bases). This TCR came from an adult woman who had mild COVID-19 (a few samples of this study predate the infection). Cell type and time point are not known. The CDR3 sequence: CASSLTEEETQYF. The CDR3 region has the DNA TGTGCCAGCAGCTTAACGGAGGAGGAGACCCAGTACTTC. Complete variable domain (other parts from reference TRBV7-9 and TRBJ2-5): DTGVSQNPRHKITKRGQNVTFRCDPISEHNRLYWYRQTLGQGPEFLTYFQNEAQLEKSRLLSDRFSAERPKGSFSTLEIQRTEQGDSAMYLCASSLTEEETQYFGPGTRLLVL.